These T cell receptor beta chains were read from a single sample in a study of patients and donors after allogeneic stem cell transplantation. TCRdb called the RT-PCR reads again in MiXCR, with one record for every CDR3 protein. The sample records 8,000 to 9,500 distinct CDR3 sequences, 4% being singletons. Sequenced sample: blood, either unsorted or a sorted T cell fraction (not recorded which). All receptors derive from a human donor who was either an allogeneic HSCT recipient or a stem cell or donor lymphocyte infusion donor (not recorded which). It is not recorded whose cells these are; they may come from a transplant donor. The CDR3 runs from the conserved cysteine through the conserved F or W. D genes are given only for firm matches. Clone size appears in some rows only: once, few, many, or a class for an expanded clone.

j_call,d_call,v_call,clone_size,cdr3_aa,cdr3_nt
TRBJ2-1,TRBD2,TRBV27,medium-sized,CASSPLAGVRKFF,TGTGCCAGCAGTCCCCTAGCGGGAGTCAGAAAGTTCTTC
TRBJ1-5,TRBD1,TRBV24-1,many,CATQGQRNQPQHF,TGTGCCACCCAGGGACAGCGAAATCAGCCCCAGCATTTT
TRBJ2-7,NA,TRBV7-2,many,CASSLGLGDYEQYF,TGTGCCAGCAGCTTAGGACTGGGGGACTACGAGCAGTACTTC
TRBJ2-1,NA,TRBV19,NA,CASSYRVQEQFF,TGTGCCAGTAGCTACAGGGTTCAGGAGCAGTTCTTC
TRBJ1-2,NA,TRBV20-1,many,CSARRQENYGYTF,TGCAGTGCTAGGAGGCAGGAAAACTATGGCTACACCTTC
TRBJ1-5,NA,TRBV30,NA,CAWSVSLNQPQHF,TGTGCCTGGAGTGTAAGTCTGAATCAGCCCCAGCATTTT
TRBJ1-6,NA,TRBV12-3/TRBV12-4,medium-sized,CASSLNYRGPLHF,TGTGCCAGCAGTTTAAACTACCGGGGACCCCTCCACTTT
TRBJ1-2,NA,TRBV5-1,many,CASSLGPGQYYGYTF,TGCGCCAGCAGCTTGGGTCCAGGACAGTACTATGGCTACACCTTC
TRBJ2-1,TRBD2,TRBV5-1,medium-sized,CASSGRLAHEQFF,TGCGCCAGCAGCGGAAGACTAGCCCATGAGCAGTTCTTC
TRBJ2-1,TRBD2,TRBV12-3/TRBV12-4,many,CASSLSSGVNEQFF,TGTGCCAGCAGTCTATCTAGCGGGGTAAATGAGCAGTTCTTC
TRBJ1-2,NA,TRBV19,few,CASSMATNYGYTF,TGTGCCAGTAGCATGGCTACTAACTATGGCTACACCTTC